Below are 10 T cell receptor beta chains sequenced from a single sample in a study of OX40 agonist ivuxolimab in advanced cancers. Produced via immunoSEQ multiplex PCR; TCRdb's table is partial and in-frame only. The sample holds roughly 91,000 clones; 70% to 90% are singletons and the top ten take 0.79%. Material: CD4+ or CD8+ T cells sorted from blood, obtained in a trial of the OX40 agonist ivuxolimab. The receptors here all came from an adult with an advanced solid tumor such as melanoma, head and neck, liver or kidney cancer.

The chain joins TRBV6-5 to TRBJ1-5; D uncertain. The V and J ends lost 0 bases and 1 base respectively, with 4 bases between them. Germline CDR1 and CDR2: MNHEY and SVGAGI. There are 14 residues in the CDR3. Here the CDR3 reads CASSYSTSNQPQHF. The DNA of the CDR3 is TGTGCCAGCAGTTACTCGACGAGCAATCAGCCCCAGCATTTT.

The chain combines TRBV6-6 with TRBJ1-4, with D unresolved. This CDR3 spans 13 amino acids. V was trimmed by 10 bases and J by 7 bases, leaving 16 bases between them. Germline assignment: CDR1 MNHNY and CDR2 SVGAGI (reference sequence). CDR3 DNA sequence: TGTGCCACCGCCGAAGGGCCCCTTGAAAAACTGTTTTTT. The encoded protein is CATAEGPLEKLFF.

The chain is built from TRBV11-2 and TRBJ2-5; 8 bases agree with TRBD2. The germline CDR1 and CDR2 sequences are SGHAT and FQNNGV. The CDR3 spans 15 residues. Losses at the gene ends were 1 base for V and 5 bases for J; bases not matched to a gene: 6. The CDR3 protein is CASSLVGGGRETQYF. The DNA for the CDR3 is TGTGCCAGCAGCTTAGTAGGCGGGGGGAGGGAGACCCAGTACTTC.

The V and J genes are TRBV6-5 and TRBJ2-7; unclear D gene. CDR3 length: 15 residues. V shed 8 bases and J shed 0 bases, with 17 bases lying between them. Looked up from germline, CDR1 is MNHEY and CDR2 is SVGAGI. The CDR3 sequence: CASAPRKLFSYEQYF. The CDR3 DNA is TGTGCCAGCGCACCAAGGAAACTCTTCTCCTACGAGCAGTACTTC.

Regarding this clone: The same CDR3 arises from other DNA sequences in this sample as well. The chain has TRBV28 and TRBJ2-7; D may match TRBD1 or TRBD2 (5 bases each). Per the germline V gene, CDR1 is MDHEN and CDR2 is SYDVKM. This CDR3 region has 16 residues. Trimming left V 6 bases short and J 3 bases short, with 21 bases between. Written as DNA, the CDR3 is TGTGCCAGCAGCTCCTCCGGGACGCGCAAGGACTACGAGCAGTACTTC. It is translated as CASSSSGTRKDYEQYF.

The chain recombines TRBV14 with TRBJ1-3; D may be TRBD1 (5 bases). The CDR3 is 16 residues long. V lost 4 bases to trimming and J lost 9 bases, with 22 bases between them. The germline CDR1 and CDR2 sequences are SGHDN and FVKESK. In DNA form, the CDR3 reads TGTGCCAGCAGCCCACTGGGCCGGGACGGCGGAGGCACCATATATTTT. Its protein is CASSPLGRDGGGTIYF.

The CDR3 nucleotides are TGTGCCAGCGCCGTAGCGACACCCTACGAGCAGTACTTC. It codes for CASAVATPYEQYF. The chain combines TRBV28 with TRBJ2-7, with D possibly matching TRBD2 (5 bases). V was trimmed by 8 bases and J by 2 bases, leaving 13 bases between them. This CDR3 is 13 amino acids long. The germline CDR1 and CDR2 sequences are MDHEN and SYDVKM. The whole variable domain, remainder taken from reference TRBV28 and TRBJ2-7, is DVKVTQSSRYLVKRTGEKVFLECVQDMDHENMFWYRQDPGLGLRLIYFSYDVKMKEKGDIPEGYSVSREKKERFSLILESASTNQTSMYLCASAVATPYEQYFGPGTRLTVT.

The gene calls are TRBV7-2 and TRBJ1-4; 7 bases agree with TRBD1. Germline-derived CDR1 and CDR2 are SGHTA and FQGNSA. The length of the CDR3 is 17 residues. The V gene end was trimmed by 1 base and the J gene end by 4 bases; junction bases not matched to a gene: 9. The CDR3 protein is CASSLGDSAILNEKLFF. CDR3 coding DNA: TGTGCCAGCAGCTTAGGGGACAGCGCGATCCTTAATGAAAAACTGTTTTTT. The full variable domain, completed using reference TRBV7-2 and TRBJ1-4, is GAGVSQSPSNKVTEKGKDVELRCDPISGHTALYWYRQSLGQGLEFLIYFQGNSAPDKSGLPSDRFSAERTGGSVSTLTIQRTQQEDSAVYLCASSLGDSAILNEKLFFGSGTQLSVL.

The chain has TRBV30 and TRBJ1-6; D is possibly TRBD1 (5 bases). CDR3 length equals 13 residues. The V end lost 3 bases, the J end lost 8 bases, and 11 bases lay between the germline ends. Germline V lookup: CDR1 GTSNPN, CDR2 SVGIG (reference sequence). The CDR3 region is CAWSSGVDSPLHF. The CDR3 DNA is TGTGCCTGGAGCTCGGGGGTGGATTCACCCCTCCACTTT.

This clone has more than one count but fewer than ten. The CDR3 reads CASSFDRGPREQYF. CDR3 in DNA: TGCGCCAGCAGCTTTGACAGGGGCCCTAGGGAGCAGTACTTC. The chain is built from TRBV5-1 and TRBJ2-7, with 8 bases fitting TRBD1. CDR3 length equals 14 residues. From germline, CDR1 is SGHRS and CDR2 YFSETQ. J lost 7 bases, V lost 2 bases, and 8 bases had no gene match.